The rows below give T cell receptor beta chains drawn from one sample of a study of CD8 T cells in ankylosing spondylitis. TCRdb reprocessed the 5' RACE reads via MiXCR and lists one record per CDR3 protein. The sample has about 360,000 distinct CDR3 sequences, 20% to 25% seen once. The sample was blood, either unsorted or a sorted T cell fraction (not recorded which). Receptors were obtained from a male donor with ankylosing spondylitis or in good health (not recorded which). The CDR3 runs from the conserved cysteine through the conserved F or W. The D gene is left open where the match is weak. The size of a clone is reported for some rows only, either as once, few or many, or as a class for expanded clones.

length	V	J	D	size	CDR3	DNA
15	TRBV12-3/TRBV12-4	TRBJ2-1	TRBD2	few	CASSLSSGGPNEQFF	TGTGCCAGCAGTTTAAGTAGCGGGGGCCCTAATGAGCAGTTCTTC
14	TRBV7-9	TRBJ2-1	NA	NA	CASSLHSSYNEQFF	TGTGCCAGCAGCTTACATAGCTCCTACAATGAGCAGTTCTTC
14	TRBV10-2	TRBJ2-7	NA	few	CASKGSSGSYEQYF	TGCGCCAGCAAGGGCAGTAGCGGCTCCTACGAGCAGTACTTC
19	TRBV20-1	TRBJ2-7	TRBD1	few	CSALTPAPLGTAPSYEQYF	TGCAGTGCTCTCACCCCCGCTCCGTTGGGGACAGCCCCCTCCTACGAGCAGTACTTC
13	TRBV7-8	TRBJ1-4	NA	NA	CASSLDAAGKLFF	TGTGCCAGCAGCTTAGATGCCGCCGGGAAACTGTTTTTT
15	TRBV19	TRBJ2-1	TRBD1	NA	CASSWPGGSYNEQFF	TGTGCCAGTAGTTGGCCAGGGGGCTCCTACAATGAGCAGTTCTTC
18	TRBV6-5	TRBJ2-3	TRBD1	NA	CASSYREPRDREPDTQYF	TGTGCCAGCAGTTACCGGGAGCCGAGGGACAGGGAGCCCGATACGCAGTATTTT
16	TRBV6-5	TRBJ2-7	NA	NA	CASSSTGTPYVNEQYF	TGTGCCAGCAGTTCTACCGGGACACCGTATGTCAACGAGCAGTACTTC
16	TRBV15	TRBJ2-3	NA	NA	CATSSSVGNPLGTQYF	TGTGCCACCAGCAGTTCCGTCGGGAACCCCCTAGGTACGCAGTATTTT
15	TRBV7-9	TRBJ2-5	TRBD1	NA	CASHTSTGFQETQYF	TGTGCCAGCCACACGTCGACAGGGTTCCAAGAGACCCAGTACTTC